This entry concerns a single T cell receptor (beta chain). The sample originates from a study of blood T cell repertoires in COVID-19. About the study: COVID-19 samples from acute and convalescent phases originated in the United States, Italy and Spain. T cells, B-cell-depleted T cells, or PBMCs supplied cDNA or gDNA.

The CDR3 has 14 residues. V dropped 7 bases and J dropped 8 bases, with 18 bases sitting between them. CDR1 and CDR2 from the germline V gene are SEHNR and FQNEAQ (reference sequence). Profiling relied on immunoSEQ multiplex PCR, and the TCRdb table lists in-frame clones only, not all of them. The table shows 180,000 or so clones, with 70% to 90% occurring only once. The sample taken for sequencing was peripheral blood. The sequence came from a man between 35 and 55 years old with active or convalescent COVID-19. This chain uses TRBV7-9 with TRBJ2-1; perhaps TRBD1 as D (5 bases). CDR3 DNA: TGTGCCAGCACCGACCTTAGGGGTCGGCATGAGCAGTTCTTC. Translating it yields CASTDLRGRHEQFF.